Included here is one T cell receptor beta chain sequence, with context. Its antigen is not identified. This entry is derived from a study of CD8 T cells in ankylosing spondylitis. Study-level points and caveats: Significant enrichment of disease-linked clones was reportedly seen in matched ankylosing spondylitis synovial fluid. Characteristic, it appeared, of ankylosing spondylitis blood was a TCR beta motif of eight highly homologous variants.

TCRdb used MiXCR to reprocess the 5' RACE reads, holding one entry per CDR3 protein. The sample has fewer than 750,000 distinct CDR3 sequences; around 19% are singletons. Germline V gene sequence: CDR1 SGHRS, CDR2 YFSETQ. Trimming took 0 bases from V and 5 from J, leaving 12 bases between them. The CDR3 consists of 14 residues. The sample comprised blood, either unsorted or a sorted T cell fraction (not recorded which). The TCR sequence derives from a male donor with ankylosing spondylitis. The chain uses TRBV5-1 and TRBJ2-7; D call uncertain. The CDR3: CASSLEGRPHEQYF. The CDR3 nucleotides are TGCGCCAGCAGCTTGGAGGGCAGGCCCCACGAGCAGTACTTC.